Listed below are T cell receptor beta chains from one sample, sequenced in a study of shared clonotypes between healthy human individuals. Sequencing was performed with immunoSEQ multiplex PCR; in TCRdb, only in-frame clones are kept and a portion is missing. The sample holds about 2 million clones, roughly 95% seen once. The specimen sequenced was naive CD4+ T cells sorted from blood. The receptors derive from a man aged 18 to 30 in good health. CDR3s include the opening cysteine and the closing phenylalanine or tryptophan. Fields, in order: D gene, J gene, V gene, clone size, CDR3 protein, CDR3 DNA. D genes are given only for firm matches. Clone size is not always given. Where it is, it says once, few, many or a class for expanded clones.

>-|TRBJ2-3|TRBV10-3|-
CAISEGQGGPDTQYF
TGTGCCATCAGTGAGGGGCAGGGGGGTCCAGATACGCAGTATTTT
>TRBD1|TRBJ2-5|TRBV5-4|-
CASSQGQNEETQYF
TGTGCCAGCAGCCAGGGACAGAATGAGGAGACCCAGTACTTC
>-|TRBJ1-2|TRBV30|-
CAWSHLREMGGYTF
TGTGCCTGGAGTCATCTCCGTGAGATGGGGGGCTACACCTTC
>TRBD1|TRBJ1-2|TRBV10-3|-
CAISEWDRGQDGYTF
TGTGCCATCAGTGAGTGGGACAGGGGGCAGGATGGCTACACCTTC
>-|TRBJ1-1|TRBV7-9|-
CASSLEPNTEAFF
TGTGCCAGCAGCTTAGAGCCGAACACTGAAGCTTTCTTT
>TRBD1|TRBJ1-1|TRBV7-9|-
CASSPSGAGGRTEAFF
TGTGCCAGCAGCCCCTCAGGGGCAGGGGGCAGAACTGAAGCTTTCTTT
>-|TRBJ2-6|TRBV7-8|-
CASSLAPLLSSGANVLTF
TGTGCCAGCAGCTTAGCTCCCCTCCTTAGCTCTGGGGCCAACGTCCTGACTTTC
>TRBD1|TRBJ1-1|TRBV30|-
CAWSVQGVNTEAFF
TGTGCCTGGAGTGTACAGGGGGTGAACACTGAAGCTTTCTTT
>-|TRBJ2-5|TRBV5-1|few
CASSFVGTDQETQYF
TGCGCCAGCAGCTTTGTTGGGACGGACCAAGAGACCCAGTACTTC
>-|TRBJ1-1|TRBV6-5|-
CASSYSKRNTEAFF
TGTGCCAGCAGTTACTCGAAGCGGAACACTGAAGCTTTCTTT